Listed here are 21 T cell receptor beta chains from one sample, sequenced in a study of OX40 agonist ivuxolimab in advanced cancers. The protocol was immunoSEQ multiplex PCR, while the TCRdb copy is restricted to in-frame clones and leaves out a portion. The data contain fewer than 90,000 clones, about 91% of them singletons. Sample: CD4+ or CD8+ T cells sorted from blood, taken in a trial of the OX40 agonist ivuxolimab. These receptors all come from an adult with an advanced solid tumor such as melanoma, head and neck, liver or kidney cancer.

This chain connects TRBV19 to TRBJ1-2, with D possibly being TRBD1 (5 bases). The CDR3 has 14 amino acids. Germline CDR1 LNHDA, CDR2 SQIVND (reference sequence). Deletions cut 7 bases from V and 8 bases from J, with 20 bases between. This CDR3 reads CASNPFVKGPGYTF. The CDR3 DNA reads as TGTGCCAGTAATCCCTTTGTAAAGGGGCCGGGCTACACCTTC.

This rearrangement joins TRBV18 to TRBJ2-1; D call uncertain. CDR1 and CDR2 (germline): KGHSH, LQKENI. Trimming left V 3 bases short and J 8 bases short, with 11 bases between. This CDR3 comprises 13 residues. The CDR3 here is CASSPSILDEQFF. CDR3 sequence (DNA): TGTGCCAGCTCACCTTCCATTTTGGATGAGCAGTTCTTC.

The V and J genes are TRBV19 and TRBJ2-1, with 9 positions matching TRBD2. This CDR3 spans 13 amino acids. Germline V CDR1 and CDR2: LNHDA, SQIVND (reference sequence). V lost 4 bases to trimming and J lost 15 bases; unmatched junction nucleotides: 10. The CDR3 spells CASSTQLSGSLFF. CDR3 in DNA: TGTGCCAGTAGTACCCAACTTAGCGGGAGTCTGTTCTTC.

This chain links TRBV9 with TRBJ2-2; no clear D gene. Trimming left V 1 base short and J 1 base short, with 8 bases between. Germline assignment: CDR1 SGDLS and CDR2 YYNGEE. The CDR3 totals 15 residues. The CDR3 DNA sequence: TGTGCCAGCAGCGTAAGATCCGGGAACACCGGGGAGCTGTTTTTT. This translates into CASSVRSGNTGELFF. Looking up the rest from reference TRBV9 and TRBJ2-2 gives the full variable domain: DSGVTQTPKHLITATGQRVTLRCSPRSGDLSVYWYQQSLDQGLQFLIQYYNGEERAKGNILERFSAQQFPDLHSELNLSSLELGDSALYFCASSVRSGNTGELFFGEGSRLTVL.

The chain employs TRBV7-8 and TRBJ2-7; the match to TRBD1 covers 8 bases. This CDR3 spans 16 amino acids. CDR1 is SGHVS, CDR2 FQNEAQ, per germline. The J segment lost 3 bases and the V segment lost 1 base, leaving 8 bases of the junction unmatched. CDR3 nucleotide sequence: TGTGCCAGCAGCTTAGGGCCCGGCACAGGGGGCTACGAGCAGTACGTC. Protein sequence: CASSLGPGTGGYEQYV.

The rearrangement links TRBV28 to TRBJ2-7; 13 positions agree with TRBD2. Germline loops: CDR1 MDHEN, CDR2 SYDVKM. The CDR3 has 15 amino acids. With V trimmed by 5 bases and J by 1 base, 2 bases remained unmatched. The CDR3: CASSQTSGRSYEQYF. CDR3 DNA: TGTGCCAGCAGTCAGACTAGCGGGAGGTCCTACGAGCAGTACTTC.

V and J are TRBV6-1 and TRBJ2-3; D uncertain. CDR1 and CDR2 (germline): MNHNS, SASEGT. V dropped 2 bases and J dropped 4 bases, with 7 bases sitting between them. The CDR3 extends over 13 amino acids. DNA for the CDR3: TGTGCCAGCAGTGAACTCATTGCAGATACGCAGTATTTT. As protein: CASSELIADTQYF.

The V call is TRBV19, the J call TRBJ1-5, with D possibly matching TRBD1 (5 bases). The CDR3 runs to 15 residues. The germline V gene encodes CDR1 LNHDA and CDR2 SQIVND (reference sequence). Deletions cut 6 bases from V and 6 bases from J, with 18 bases between. CDR3 loop: CASRNVARVGQPQHF. The CDR3 region has the DNA TGTGCCAGTAGAAATGTAGCCAGGGTAGGTCAGCCCCAGCATTTT.

The chain recombines TRBV6-5 with TRBJ1-1; D gene unclear. The CDR3 has 15 residues. Germline V gives CDR1 MNHEY, CDR2 SVGAGI. With 2 bases removed from V and 1 base from J, the gap between germline ends came to 11 bases. The CDR3 nucleotides are TGTGCCAGCAGTTACATTGCTCCAGGGAACACTGAAGCTTTCTTT. Its protein product is CASSYIAPGNTEAFF.

The chain couples TRBV28 to TRBJ2-7; D not certain. The CDR3 is 11 residues long. Per the germline V gene, CDR1 is MDHEN and CDR2 is SYDVKM. Deletions cut 4 bases from V and 2 bases from J, with 3 bases between. CDR3: CASSSPYEQYF. In nucleotides, the CDR3 is TGTGCCAGCAGTTCTCCCTACGAGCAGTACTTC.

This clone turned up a few times. The chain is built from TRBV7-9 and TRBJ2-1, with TRBD1 matching over 9 bases. The CDR3 covers 14 residues. CDR1 SEHNR and CDR2 FQNEAQ come from the germline V gene (reference sequence). The V gene end was trimmed by 1 base and the J gene end by 7 bases; junction bases not matched to a gene: 2. CDR3 region: CASSLVGTGNEQFF. The DNA for the CDR3 is TGTGCCAGCAGCTTAGTCGGGACAGGGAATGAGCAGTTCTTC.

The genes are TRBV4-3 and TRBJ2-7; 12 bases fit TRBD1. CDR3 size: 15 residues. CDR1 and CDR2 from the germline V gene are LGHNA and YSLEER. J gave up 4 bases and V 1 base, and 2 bases lay outside the gene matches. The CDR3 coding sequence is TGCGCCAGCAGCCAAGGGGACAGGGGGCAATACGAGCAGTACTTC. Its protein is CASSQGDRGQYEQYF.

The chain employs TRBV27 and TRBJ1-3; D remains ambiguous. Germline V gene sequence: CDR1 MNHEY, CDR2 SMNVEV (reference sequence). The CDR3 sequence is 15 residues long. V lost 4 bases and J 2 bases, leaving 12 bases between the germline ends. In DNA form, the CDR3 reads TGTGCCAGCAGTTACAGTGGGGTGGCTGGAAACACCATATATTTT. Translated, it gives CASSYSGVAGNTIYF.

The V call is TRBV15, the J call TRBJ2-1; D unclear. With 0 bases removed from V and 4 bases from J, the gap between germline ends came to 4 bases. The CDR3 extends over 13 amino acids. Germline CDR1 LNHNV, CDR2 YYDKDF (reference sequence). The CDR3 sequence: CATSREQYNEQFF. The CDR3 DNA reads TGTGCCACCAGCAGAGAGCAATACAATGAGCAGTTCTTC.

The CDR3 DNA sequence: TGCGCCAGCAGCTTGGGTGGGACCGTCGATGAAAAACTGTTTTTT. It translates to CASSLGGTVDEKLFF. The chain is built from TRBV5-1 and TRBJ1-4; D might be TRBD1 (5 bases). This CDR3 contains 15 residues. The germline V gene encodes CDR1 SGHRS and CDR2 YFSETQ. The V gene lost 0 bases and the J gene lost 6 bases, with 12 bases spanning the gap.

The rearrangement uses TRBV5-1 and TRBJ2-7, with 8 bases identical to TRBD1. This CDR3 contains 14 residues. Germline CDR1 SGHRS, CDR2 YFSETQ. The ends lost 1 base at V and 6 bases at J; junction bases unmatched: 6. CDR3 bases: TGCGCCAGCAGCTTGACAGGGGGGTCCGGCGAGCAGTACTTC. Translated: CASSLTGGSGEQYF. Filled out from reference TRBV5-1 and TRBJ2-7, the complete variable domain reads KAGVTQTPRYLIKTRGQQVTLSCSPISGHRSVSWYQQTPGQGLQFLFEYFSETQRNKGNFPGRFSGRQFSNSRSEMNVSTLELGDSALYLCASSLTGGSGEQYFGPGTRLTVT.

This sequence joins TRBV7-2 and TRBJ2-7, with D possibly being TRBD2 (5 bases). V lost 5 bases, J lost 0 bases, and 14 bases lay in between. Germline assignment: CDR1 SGHTA and CDR2 FQGNSA. The CDR3 is 15 amino acids. The CDR3 sequence is CASSLSIGSSYEQYF. Written as DNA, the CDR3 is TGTGCCAGCAGCCTTTCCATAGGGAGCTCCTACGAGCAGTACTTC.

The chain is built from TRBV6-6 and TRBJ1-4; D is unclear. Germline V gene lookup returns CDR1 MNHNY and CDR2 SVGAGI (reference sequence). The CDR3 is 13 amino acids. V dropped 7 bases and J dropped 14 bases, with 20 bases sitting between them. The CDR3 nucleotides read TGTGCCAGCACCCCTCGCCATATCACTGGTCTGTTTTTT. Residues: CASTPRHITGLFF.

The chain is built from TRBV19 and TRBJ2-7, with TRBD1 identical over 10 bases. CDR1 and CDR2 from the germline V gene are LNHDA and SQIVND (reference sequence). V dropped 4 bases and J dropped 4; count of bases not matched to a gene: 16. The CDR3 runs 18 residues. The CDR3 region has the DNA TGTGCCAGTAGTACAGCGGGACAGGGGAGTTCTGGAGCTTACGAGCAGTACTTC. Encoded protein: CASSTAGQGSSGAYEQYF.

J is TRBJ2-5 and V is TRBV7-9, with TRBD1 as a possible D gene (5 bases). This CDR3 comprises 14 residues. Trimming took 0 bases from V and 0 from J, leaving 5 bases between them. Germline V gene data show CDR1 as SEHNR and CDR2 as FQNEAQ (reference sequence). CDR3 coding DNA: TGTGCCAGCAGCTTAGCCAGGGACCAAGAGACCCAGTACTTC. It encodes CASSLARDQETQYF.

The V and J genes are TRBV7-2 and TRBJ2-1; D is possibly TRBD2 (6 bases). Looked up from germline, CDR1 is SGHTA and CDR2 is FQGNSA. Trimming pared 1 base from V and 2 bases from J, leaving 12 bases between. The CDR3 sequence is 16 residues long. DNA for the CDR3: TGTGCCAGCAGCTTAGACCGCGGGACCCCCTACAATGAGCAGTTCTTC. The encoded protein is CASSLDRGTPYNEQFF.